The rows below give T cell receptor beta chains drawn from one sample of a study of technical replicates of blood from a handful of donors. Some clones are missing from TCRdb's copy, which holds only in-frame ones; the method was immunoSEQ multiplex PCR. The sample lists 75,000 to 90,000 clones, 93% seen once, with less than 0.3% in the top ten. Sequencing was done on a sample of T cells isolated from PBMCs. The receptors were gathered from a human donor in good health. Each CDR3 is given with its conserved first and last residue. The D gene is left open where the match is weak. Size values are once, few and many counts, or a class for expanded clones, and some rows have none.

J: TRBJ2-7; size: NA; D: TRBD2; V: TRBV6-1; DNA: TGTGCCAGCAGTGGACTAGCGGGAGAGGCTTACGAGCAGTACTTC; CDR3: CASSGLAGEAYEQYF
J: TRBJ2-3; size: NA; D: TRBD2; V: TRBV11-2; DNA: TGTGCCAGCAGCCGAAGAGGACTAGCCTCGGATACGCAGTATTTT; CDR3: CASSRRGLASDTQYF
J: TRBJ1-6; size: NA; D: TRBD1; V: TRBV30; DNA: TGTGCCTGGAGTGCAGGGGGAGTCAATTCACCCCTCCACTTT; CDR3: CAWSAGGVNSPLHF
J: TRBJ1-2; size: NA; D: TRBD1; V: TRBV28; DNA: TGTGCCAGCAGTCCTTCGACAGGGGTCTATGGCTACACCTTC; CDR3: CASSPSTGVYGYTF
J: TRBJ1-5; size: NA; D: NA; V: TRBV28; DNA: TGTGCCACACTTCGCGGCAATCAGCCCCAGCATTTT; CDR3: CATLRGNQPQHF
J: TRBJ1-5; size: NA; D: NA; V: TRBV15; DNA: TGTGCCACCAGCAGACAGAACCAACATAGCAATCAGCCCCAGCATTTT; CDR3: CATSRQNQHSNQPQHF
J: TRBJ1-1; size: NA; D: NA; V: TRBV18; DNA: TGTGCCAGCTCACCACCGGCGGGGCTTAACACTGAAGCTTTCTTT; CDR3: CASSPPAGLNTEAFF
J: TRBJ2-3; size: NA; D: NA; V: TRBV7-9; DNA: TGTGCCAGCAGCACTAGATCTACCACAGATACGCAGTATTTT; CDR3: CASSTRSTTDTQYF
J: TRBJ2-7; size: NA; D: NA; V: TRBV19; DNA: TGTGCCAGTAGTTCGACAGGATACGAGCAGTACTTC; CDR3: CASSSTGYEQYF
J: TRBJ2-2; size: NA; D: TRBD2; V: TRBV30; DNA: TGTGCCTGGAGCCGTGGGACTACCGGTATCTCGAACACCGGGGAGCTGTTTTTT; CDR3: CAWSRGTTGISNTGELFF
J: TRBJ1-1; size: NA; D: NA; V: TRBV5-1; DNA: TGCGCCAGCAGCCAGGATGGGACTCTCCTAGGGACTGAAGCTTTCTTT; CDR3: CASSQDGTLLGTEAFF
J: TRBJ2-2; size: NA; D: NA; V: TRBV9; DNA: TGTGCCAGCAGCGTAGACAGGAGCCCCTTCTCTGGGGAGCTGTTTTTT; CDR3: CASSVDRSPFSGELFF
J: TRBJ2-2; size: NA; D: TRBD1; V: TRBV4-2; DNA: TGTGCCAGCAGCCAAGATCACTCCTTTCCGACAGGGATTTTT; CDR3: CASSQDHSFPTGIF
J: TRBJ2-1; size: NA; D: TRBD1; V: TRBV5-1; DNA: TGCGCCAGCAGCGGGGACAGTCCCAATGAGCAGTTCTTC; CDR3: CASSGDSPNEQFF
J: TRBJ2-7; size: NA; D: TRBD2; V: TRBV19; DNA: TGTGCCAGTAGGCTAACTAGCGGGAGTTCATCCTACGAGCAGTACTTC; CDR3: CASRLTSGSSSYEQYF
J: TRBJ2-3; size: NA; D: NA; V: TRBV7-8; DNA: TGTGCCAGCAGCTCCTTACTCCTTACGAGCTTCACAGATACGCAGTATTTT; CDR3: CASSSLLLTSFTDTQYF
J: TRBJ2-1; size: NA; D: TRBD2; V: TRBV25-1; DNA: TGTGCCAGCAGCGTACTAGCGGGAGGGAGGGACAATGAGCAGTTCTTC; CDR3: CASSVLAGGRDNEQFF
J: TRBJ1-1; size: NA; D: TRBD1; V: TRBV6-1; DNA: TGTGCCAGCAGTGAAAGGGACAGGGTGCGAAACACTGAAGCTTTCTTT; CDR3: CASSERDRVRNTEAFF
J: TRBJ2-1; size: NA; D: TRBD1; V: TRBV9; DNA: TGTGCCAGCAGTCCCGGACAGGGCCTTAAGGTTGAGCAGTTCTTC; CDR3: CASSPGQGLKVEQFF
J: TRBJ2-7; size: NA; D: TRBD2; V: TRBV6-5; DNA: TGTGCCAGCACCTCAGCGGGAGGTTTGTACGAGCAGTACTTC; CDR3: CASTSAGGLYEQYF
J: TRBJ1-4; size: NA; D: TRBD1; V: TRBV4-1; DNA: TGCGCCAGCAGCCGCCAAAGGACAGGGGATGAAAAACTGTTTTTT; CDR3: CASSRQRTGDEKLFF
J: TRBJ1-2; size: NA; D: TRBD1; V: TRBV7-8; DNA: TGTGCCAGCAGCTTAGCCCTAATCGTGACAGGGCTTAGCGATGGCTACACCTTC; CDR3: CASSLALIVTGLSDGYTF
J: TRBJ2-1; size: NA; D: NA; V: TRBV7-9; DNA: TGTGCCAGCAGTACCTACCAGGGGACACCTAGAAATGAGCAGTTCTTC; CDR3: CASSTYQGTPRNEQFF
J: TRBJ1-1; size: NA; D: NA; V: TRBV11-3; DNA: TGTGCCAGCAGCTTAGGTCTGCCGGGATTGAACACTGAAGCTTTCTTT; CDR3: CASSLGLPGLNTEAFF
J: TRBJ2-2; size: once; D: NA; V: TRBV5-6; DNA: TGTGCCAGCAGCTTGGTAGGGGCCGGGAACACCGGGGAGCTGTTTTTT; CDR3: CASSLVGAGNTGELFF
J: TRBJ2-5; size: NA; D: TRBD2; V: TRBV5-1; DNA: TGCGCCAGCACCGGGGGAGGGCCTGGAGAGACCCAGTACTTC; CDR3: CASTGGGPGETQYF
J: TRBJ2-7; size: NA; D: TRBD1; V: TRBV5-1; DNA: TGCGCCAGCAGCTTGCCGTACAGGGGTACTTCTTCCTACGAGCAGTACTTC; CDR3: CASSLPYRGTSSYEQYF
J: TRBJ2-5; size: NA; D: TRBD2; V: TRBV19; DNA: TGTGCCAGTAGTATATCCGGGACTAGCAAAGAGACCCAGTACTTC; CDR3: CASSISGTSKETQYF